This is a list of T cell receptor beta chains from one sample in a study of early T cells in non-severe SARS-CoV-2 infection. TCRdb independently ran MiXCR on the 5' RACE reads; one entry per CDR3 protein. In the table there are approximately 79,000 distinct CDR3 sequences, approximately 13% of which are singletons. Sequencing was performed on whole blood. The receptors were gathered from an adult who was a healthcare worker with PCR-confirmed SARS-CoV-2 infection or an uninfected control (not recorded which). The CDR3 runs from the conserved cysteine through the conserved F or W. D genes are given only for firm matches. Clone size is stated in some rows and not others, as once, few, many or a class when expanded.

clone_size d_call j_call v_call cdr3_aa cdr3_nt
many TRBD1 TRBJ2-3 TRBV6-5 CASSYGTGRADTQYF TGTGCCAGCAGTTATGGGACAGGGAGGGCAGATACGCAGTATTTT
- TRBD2 TRBJ2-3 TRBV7-2 CASSLRRLASGPDTQYF TGTGCCAGCAGCTTGAGGAGACTAGCATCCGGTCCAGATACGCAGTATTTT
- - TRBJ2-7 TRBV6-2/TRBV6-3 CASSYSRISSSYEQYF TGTGCCAGCAGTTACTCCCGGATATCGAGCTCCTACGAGCAGTACTTC
- - TRBJ1-2 TRBV7-9 CASSFFTTVNYGYTF TGTGCCAGCAGCTTTTTCACGACGGTAAACTATGGCTACACCTTC
- - TRBJ2-7 TRBV29-1 CSGGDLSYEQYF TGCAGCGGGGGGGACCTCTCCTACGAGCAGTACTTC
- TRBD1 TRBJ1-3 TRBV7-9 CASSSDRGLRNTIYF TGTGCCAGCAGCTCCGACAGGGGACTAAGAAACACCATATATTTT
- TRBD2 TRBJ2-1 TRBV20-1 CSASNGRARSVSYNEQFF TGCAGTGCTAGTAACGGGAGGGCTAGGTCCGTCTCCTACAATGAGCAGTTCTTC
- TRBD2 TRBJ2-7 TRBV29-1 CSVSRLADSYEQYF TGCAGCGTTTCCAGACTAGCGGACTCCTACGAGCAGTACTTC
many TRBD1 TRBJ1-2 TRBV12-3/TRBV12-4 CASSLISGTVYGYTF TGTGCCAGCAGTTTGATATCCGGGACAGTGTATGGCTACACCTTC
few - TRBJ2-2 TRBV6-1 CASRRGNTGELFF TGTGCCAGCAGGAGGGGGAACACCGGGGAGCTGTTTTTT
- TRBD1 TRBJ1-2 TRBV7-9 CASSLVGGDYGYTF TGTGCCAGCAGCTTGGTAGGGGGCGACTATGGCTACACCTTC
many TRBD1 TRBJ2-3 TRBV7-6 CASSLASTGGAADTQYF TGTGCCAGCAGCTTAGCCAGCACAGGGGGCGCGGCAGATACGCAGTATTTT
few TRBD1 TRBJ1-4 TRBV27 CASRARGTGTGEKLFF TGTGCCAGCAGGGCAAGAGGGACAGGGACTGGGGAAAAACTGTTTTTT
- - TRBJ1-6 TRBV7-3 CASSFRDGNSPLHF TGTGCCAGCAGCTTCCGGGACGGAAATTCACCCCTCCACTTT
- TRBD1 TRBJ2-5 TRBV15 CATSRDQGQGRQETQYF TGTGCCACCAGCAGAGATCAGGGACAGGGTAGACAAGAGACCCAGTACTTC
few - TRBJ2-1 TRBV20-1 CSATGGLEKAYNEQFF TGCAGTGCTACTGGCGGTCTTGAGAAGGCCTACAATGAGCAGTTCTTC
few TRBD2 TRBJ2-2 TRBV28 CASSSLPRGVKGGELFF TGTGCCAGCAGTTCCCTTCCTCGGGGGGTTAAGGGCGGGGAGCTGTTTTTT
many TRBD2 TRBJ2-7 TRBV28 CASSRERGLIREEQYF TGTGCCAGCAGCCGAGAGCGGGGACTCATTCGGGAGGAGCAGTACTTC
- - TRBJ1-5 TRBV6-6 CASSSLLVQPQHF TGTGCCAGCAGCTCATTGCTGGTTCAGCCCCAGCATTTT
many TRBD1 TRBJ1-1 TRBV18 CASSLGTGDTEAFF TGTGCCAGCTCACTGGGGACAGGGGACACTGAAGCTTTCTTT
many - TRBJ1-1 TRBV20-1 CSARDPPLAQAFF TGCAGTGCTAGAGATCCCCCCTTGGCCCAAGCTTTCTTT
few - TRBJ2-7 TRBV5-4 CASSLGVVSYEQYF TGTGCCAGCAGCTTGGGGGTCGTCTCCTACGAGCAGTACTTC